A selection of T cell receptor beta chains follows, all from one sample in a study of blood T cell repertoires in COVID-19. Here immunoSEQ multiplex PCR was the method, and the copy in TCRdb shows in-frame clones only, minus some. Counted here are under 55,000 clones, 90% occurring once; the ten biggest clones make up 3.9%. Sample: peripheral blood. These receptors were collected from a human donor in a cohort sampled during active COVID-19. The CDR3 runs from the conserved cysteine through the conserved F or W. Each record gives: V gene, J gene, D gene, CDR3 protein. D genes are given only for firm matches.

TRBV5-1	TRBJ1-1	.	CASSPRVMNTEAFF
TRBV6-4	TRBJ2-1	TRBD2	CASSDTSGGPNEQFF
TRBV9	TRBJ1-6	TRBD1	CASSVEEAGQGNSPLHF
TRBV19	TRBJ1-5	.	CASSIDRREAQHF
TRBV5-1	TRBJ2-7	TRBD2	CASSLIAGGRLYEQYF
TRBV19	TRBJ1-1	TRBD1	CASQGNRGQGFGNTEAFF
TRBV11-2	TRBJ1-2	TRBD1	CASSKQGQGGGYTF
TRBV19	TRBJ1-1	.	CASSAFSGGNTEAFF
TRBV4-1	TRBJ1-1	TRBD1	CASSRLPGQGSTEAFF
TRBV6-4	TRBJ2-1	TRBD2	CASIKRESYNEQFF
TRBV10-3	TRBJ2-1	TRBD1	CAISEQGVSYNEQFF
TRBV30	TRBJ2-5	.	CAWSPGQETQYF
TRBV6-2/TRBV6-3	TRBJ2-5	TRBD2	CASSYSSASGRETQYF
TRBV6-5	TRBJ2-1	TRBD2	CASSYPRTSGYNEQFF
TRBV30	TRBJ1-6	.	CAWSPTVASPLHF
TRBV15	TRBJ1-1	.	CATSRIWEGEAFF
TRBV20-1	TRBJ2-7	TRBD2	CSASTVTSGSSYEQYF
TRBV28	TRBJ1-3	.	CASSAAGISGNTIYF
TRBV19	TRBJ2-7	.	CATRDSSSDEQYF
TRBV19	TRBJ2-5	TRBD2	CASSILLAGDRETQYF
TRBV7-2	TRBJ1-6	TRBD1	CASSPTGGALSPLHF
TRBV9	TRBJ1-6	.	CASSGGLSYSALHF
TRBV6-1	TRBJ2-5	.	CASSDQGETQYF
TRBV19	TRBJ2-3	TRBD2	CASSIAGLREISTDTQYF
TRBV29-1	TRBJ2-7	TRBD2	CSVKGLALSSYEQYF
TRBV24-1	TRBJ1-1	.	CATSAGDRDTEAFF
TRBV19	TRBJ1-1	.	CASSRLGNTEAFF
TRBV27	TRBJ1-5	TRBD1	CASRDRKNQPQHF
TRBV5-5	TRBJ2-3	TRBD2	CASSLRTSGTVTDTQYF
TRBV19	TRBJ1-2	TRBD1	CASSFAVSGGANYGYTF
TRBV7-9	TRBJ2-7	.	CASSLVQGSYEQYF
TRBV3-1/TRBV3-2	TRBJ1-4	.	CASSPTGRDEKLFF
TRBV3-1/TRBV3-2	TRBJ2-1	TRBD2	CASSPIAGGQGNEQFF
TRBV5-1	TRBJ2-1	TRBD2	CASSPPSGPYNEQFF
TRBV18	TRBJ2-3	TRBD2	CASSPTGLAGQDTQYF
TRBV5-1	TRBJ1-4	.	CASSLDGARNEKLFF
TRBV9	TRBJ1-6	TRBD1	CASSGQGSSYNSPLHF
TRBV29-1	TRBJ2-7	TRBD2	CSVEGSGTSDEQYF
TRBV10-1	TRBJ2-2	.	CASSGQHTGELFF
TRBV27	TRBJ1-1	TRBD1	CASRTGTGGSEAFF
TRBV3-1/TRBV3-2	TRBJ2-7	.	CASSQVRNEQYF
TRBV6-5	TRBJ1-6	.	CASTPDRAGGYF
TRBV6-5	TRBJ2-2	TRBD2	CASSTGLATTGELFF
TRBV6-5	TRBJ1-5	.	CASSWQGRGRNQPQHF
TRBV7-9	TRBJ1-4	TRBD1	CASSRRGQGSEKLFF
TRBV6-5	TRBJ1-5	.	CASRDFRKGNQPQHF
TRBV18	TRBJ2-1	TRBD2	CASSPRSGGNEQFF
TRBV18	TRBJ2-3	TRBD1	CASSRGSRTDTQYF
TRBV28	TRBJ1-4	.	CASSLPAGGGREKLFF
TRBV29-1	TRBJ2-7	TRBD1	CSADRGTHEQYF
TRBV3-1/TRBV3-2	TRBJ2-5	TRBD2	CASSQDALAGGAVLPETQYF
TRBV6-6	TRBJ2-1	.	CASSHPGSFTGERRNNEQFF
TRBV6-6	TRBJ2-1	.	CASSPLGLAGYNEQFF